The present TCR beta chain was sequenced within a study of blood T cells in healthy people across ages (dated by TCRdb to the mid-2010s). About the study as a whole: In model experiments, template switching captured about one uniquely barcoded TCR beta cDNA molecule for every two T cells. Using deep sequencing normalized with unique cDNA molecular identifiers, the study measured how TCR beta repertoire diversity changes with age. Four age groups were formed from the donors: young (average about 16 years), middle-aged (around 41), aged (more than 55) and long-lived (about 75). To avoid experimental bias, donors of different ages were spread randomly across the sequencing lanes. Two additional independent replicas of 1 million unique cDNA reads from the same blood draw were analyzed for two donors (one aged 18 to 30 and one aged 80 or older). Findings and caveats that apply to the study as a whole: Observed TCR beta diversity correlated strongly with the percentage of naive T cells measured by flow cytometry. Because profiling used bulk unsorted PBMCs, naive and antigen-experienced compartments could not be compared conclusively. As age increased, observed TCR beta diversity per million T cells dropped in a roughly linear way, and a significant reduction was already evident by age 40. Compared with the aged group, the long-lived group had more naive CD4+ T cells, fewer expanded clones and increased TCR diversity, a pattern suggesting age selection. The CMV infection status of donors was not known, potentially confounding age-related changes in expanded clonotypes. Estimates of total diversity based on one million sequenced T cells were regarded as lower bounds and as underestimates.

The library relied on 5' RACE. Sequenced on an Illumina HiSeq 2500. The second PCR ran for roughly 7 to 12 cycles and used a J-beta primer mix along with a sample-barcoded 5' primer. A unique molecular identifier was introduced onto each TCR beta cDNA molecule by a template-switch 5' adaptor carrying 12 random nucleotides. Each sample yielded at least 3 million CDR3-containing paired-end reads. First-strand cDNA was synthesized from all RNA with the Mint cDNA synthesis kit, primed by a TRBC-specific oligonucleotide. All cDNA was treated with uracil-DNA glycosylase and then went through a first 18-cycle PCR with the universal primers M1SS and BC2_uni_R. Concerning the study's data processing: Each sample was normalized by randomly selecting 1 million high-quality reads, each carrying a distinct molecular identifier. Instead of being binned into consensus sequences, reads that shared molecular identifiers were thrown out. CDR3 identification, clonotype clustering and error correction used MiTCR with a Q25 quality threshold and the strictest error-elimination algorithm. A nonparametric unseen species model with Euler transformation was used to estimate lower-bound total TCR beta diversity. TCRdb trimmed the raw reads at Q25, called clones with MiXCR and kept productive beta chains. Rows merge per CDR3 protein into single entries with the most common DNA and genes. TCRdb assigned the V and J calls; the authors' analysis was not used. Recorded for this sample are 1.5 million or so distinct CDR3 sequences; 35% to 45% of them occurred a single time. Roughly 8.2% of the sample lies in the top ten.

Spanning cysteine to phenylalanine, the CDR3 consists of 15 amino acids. The only DNA kept is the CDR3, 45 bases in frame from the first base. The germline ends are 9 bases apart after V is trimmed by 0 bases and J by 4 bases. CDR1 and CDR2 (SNHLY, FYNNEI) derive from the germline V gene. The approximately 39 donors, aged roughly 6 to 90 years, were systemically healthy Caucasian individuals from Russia. About 9.8 milliliters of peripheral blood were drawn from each donor into EDTA-treated Vacutainer tubes. PBMCs were isolated by Ficoll-Paque density-gradient centrifugation, with at least 7 million obtained per sample. Trizol reagent was used to extract total RNA from the PBMCs, yielding at least 6 micrograms per sample. Naive CD45RAhigh/CD27high T cell percentages were measured by flow cytometry on a PBMC aliquot from every donor. On this clonotype: Which antigen it targets is not known. No much larger clonotype is one base removed from it; base qualities were not supplied.

The specimen was blood. The chain was built from TRBV2 and TRBJ2-2; no D gene is confidently identified. This TCR was recovered from a young woman in good health. For the CDR3, the sequence is CASSEAAWLTGELFF. The nucleotides read TGTGCCAGCAGTGAAGCCGCCTGGCTCACCGGGGAGCTGTTTTTT. Reference TRBV2 and TRBJ2-2 proteins supply the regions before and after the CDR3; the full variable domain is: EPEVTQTPSHQVTQMGQEVILRCVPISNHLYFYWYRQILGQKVEFLVSFYNNEISEKSEIFDDQFSVERPDGSNFTLKIRSTKLEDSAMYFCASSEAAWLTGELFFGEGSRLTVL.